This record covers a single T cell receptor beta chain. The CDR3 runs 15 residues. In germline, CDR1 is ENHRY, CDR2 SYGVKD. V shed 6 bases, J shed 0 bases, and the junction held 7 bases outside the gene matches. This record belongs to a study of blood T cell repertoires in COVID-19. Sequenced by immunoSEQ multiplex PCR; TCRdb stores in-frame clones only, minus some. The repertoire holds 230,000 or so clones, approximately 89% seen once, with roughly 4.5% in the top ten. The sequenced sample consisted of peripheral blood. This clonotype originated in a woman in her forties who had recovered from COVID-19. The V gene is TRBV10-3, the J gene TRBJ1-1, with 7 bases fitting TRBD1. The CDR3 DNA follows: TGTGCCATCAGACAATCCCAGGGGGTGAACACTGAAGCTTTCTTT. It specifies CAIRQSQGVNTEAFF.